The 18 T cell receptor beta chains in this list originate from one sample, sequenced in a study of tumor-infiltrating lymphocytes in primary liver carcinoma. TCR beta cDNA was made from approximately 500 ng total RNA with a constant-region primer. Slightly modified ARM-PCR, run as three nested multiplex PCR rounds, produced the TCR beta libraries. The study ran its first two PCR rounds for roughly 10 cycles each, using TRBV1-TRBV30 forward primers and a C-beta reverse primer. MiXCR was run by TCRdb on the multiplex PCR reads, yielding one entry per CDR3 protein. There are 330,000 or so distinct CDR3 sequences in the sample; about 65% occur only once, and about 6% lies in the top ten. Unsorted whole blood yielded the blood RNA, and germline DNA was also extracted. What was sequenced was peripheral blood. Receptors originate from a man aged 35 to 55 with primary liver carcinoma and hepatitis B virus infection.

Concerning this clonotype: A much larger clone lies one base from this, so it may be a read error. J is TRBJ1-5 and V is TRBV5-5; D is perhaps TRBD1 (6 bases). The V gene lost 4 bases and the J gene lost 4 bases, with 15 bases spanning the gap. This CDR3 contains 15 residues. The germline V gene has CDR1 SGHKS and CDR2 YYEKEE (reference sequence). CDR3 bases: TGTGCCAGCAGCCAGACGGGGGCCTTAAATCAGCCCCAGCATTTT. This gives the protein CASSQTGALNQPQHF.

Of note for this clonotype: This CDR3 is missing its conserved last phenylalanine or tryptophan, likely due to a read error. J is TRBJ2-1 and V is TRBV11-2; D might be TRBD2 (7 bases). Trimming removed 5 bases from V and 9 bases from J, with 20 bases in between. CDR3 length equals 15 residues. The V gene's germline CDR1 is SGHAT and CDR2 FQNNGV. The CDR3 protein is CASSSDRTRNSEQFL. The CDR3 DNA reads TGTGCCAGCAGCAGTGACAGGACTAGAAACAGTGAGCAGTTCTTG.

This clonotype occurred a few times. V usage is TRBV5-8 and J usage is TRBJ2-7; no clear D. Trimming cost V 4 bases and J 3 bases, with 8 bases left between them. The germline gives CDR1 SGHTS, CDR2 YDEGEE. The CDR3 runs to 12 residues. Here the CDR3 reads CASSLPVYEQYF. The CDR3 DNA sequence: TGTGCCAGCAGCCTACCTGTCTACGAGCAGTACTTC. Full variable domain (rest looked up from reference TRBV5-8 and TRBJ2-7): EAGVTQSPTHLIKTRGQQATLRCSPISGHTSVYWYQQALGLGLQFLLWYDEGEERNRGNFPPRFSGRQFPNYSSELNVNALELEDSALYLCASSLPVYEQYFGPGTRLTVT.

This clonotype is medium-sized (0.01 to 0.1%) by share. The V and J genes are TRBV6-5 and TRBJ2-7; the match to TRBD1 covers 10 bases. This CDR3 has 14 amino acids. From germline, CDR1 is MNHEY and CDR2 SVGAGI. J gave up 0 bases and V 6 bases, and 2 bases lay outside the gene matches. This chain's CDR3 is CASSDRGLSYEQYF. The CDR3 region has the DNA TGTGCCAGCAGCGACAGGGGGCTCTCCTACGAGCAGTACTTC.

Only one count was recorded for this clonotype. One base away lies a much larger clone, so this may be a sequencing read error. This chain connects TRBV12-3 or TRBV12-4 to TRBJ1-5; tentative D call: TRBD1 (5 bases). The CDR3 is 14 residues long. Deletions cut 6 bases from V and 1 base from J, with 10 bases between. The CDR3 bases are TGTGCCAGCAGAGAGGGGATCAGCAATCAGCCCCAGCATTTT. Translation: CASREGISNQPQHF.

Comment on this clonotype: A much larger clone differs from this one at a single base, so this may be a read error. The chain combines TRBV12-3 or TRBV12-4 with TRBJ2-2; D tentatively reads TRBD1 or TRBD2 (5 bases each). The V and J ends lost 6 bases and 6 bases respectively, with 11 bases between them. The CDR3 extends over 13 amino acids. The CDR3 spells CASRVVGAGELFF. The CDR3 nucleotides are TGTGCCAGCAGAGTAGTGGGGGCCGGGGAGCTGTTTTTT.

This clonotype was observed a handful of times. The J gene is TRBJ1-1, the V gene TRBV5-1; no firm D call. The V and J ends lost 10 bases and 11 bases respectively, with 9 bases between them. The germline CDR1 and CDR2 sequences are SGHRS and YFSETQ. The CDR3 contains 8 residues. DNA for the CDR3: TGCGCCGGGTTTCGGGCTTTCTTT. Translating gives CAGFRAFF.

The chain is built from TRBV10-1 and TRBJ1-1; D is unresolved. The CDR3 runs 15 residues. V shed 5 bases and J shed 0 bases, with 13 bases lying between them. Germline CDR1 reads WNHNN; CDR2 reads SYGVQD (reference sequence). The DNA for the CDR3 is TGCGCCAGCAGTAAGGCTACCGGGATGAACACTGAAGCTTTCTTT. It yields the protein CASSKATGMNTEAFF.

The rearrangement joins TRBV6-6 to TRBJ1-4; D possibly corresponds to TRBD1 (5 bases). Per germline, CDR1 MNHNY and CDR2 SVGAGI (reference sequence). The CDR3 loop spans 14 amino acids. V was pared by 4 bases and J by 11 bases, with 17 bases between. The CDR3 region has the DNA TGTGCCAGCAGTTCACCGGGGCTCGAGGAGAAACTGTTTTTT. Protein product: CASSSPGLEEKLFF.

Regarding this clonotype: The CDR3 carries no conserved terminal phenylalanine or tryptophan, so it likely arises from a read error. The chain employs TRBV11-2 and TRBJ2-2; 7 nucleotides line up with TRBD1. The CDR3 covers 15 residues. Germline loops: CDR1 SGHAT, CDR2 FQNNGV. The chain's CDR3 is CASSLERGRAGELFI. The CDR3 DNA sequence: TGTGCTAGCAGCTTAGAGAGGGGGCGGGCCGGGGAGCTGTTTATT.

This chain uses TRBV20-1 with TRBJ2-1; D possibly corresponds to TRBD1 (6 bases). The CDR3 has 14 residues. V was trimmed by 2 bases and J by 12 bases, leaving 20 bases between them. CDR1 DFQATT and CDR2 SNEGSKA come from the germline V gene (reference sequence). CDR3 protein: CSARRGSDLYGQFF. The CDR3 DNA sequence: TGCAGTGCTAGAAGGGGGAGTGACTTGTACGGGCAGTTCTTC.

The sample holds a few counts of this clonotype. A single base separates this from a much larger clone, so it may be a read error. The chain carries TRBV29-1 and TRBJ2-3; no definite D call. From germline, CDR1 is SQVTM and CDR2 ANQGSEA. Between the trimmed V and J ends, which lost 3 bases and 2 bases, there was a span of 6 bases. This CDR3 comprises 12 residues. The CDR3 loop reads CSVEDHTDTQYF. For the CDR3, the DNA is TGCAGCGTTGAGGACCACACAGATACGCAGTATTTT.

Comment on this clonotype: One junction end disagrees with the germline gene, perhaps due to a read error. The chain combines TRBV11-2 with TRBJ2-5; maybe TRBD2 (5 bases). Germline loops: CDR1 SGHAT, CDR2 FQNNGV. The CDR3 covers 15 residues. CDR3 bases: TGTGCCAGCAGCTTCCCGAGGGTAATCCAAGGGACCCAGTACTTC. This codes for CASSFPRVIQGTQYF.

The DNA for the CDR3 is TGTGCCAGCACCCGGGGACTAAGGAGCACAGATACGCAGTATTTT. Protein sequence: CASTRGLRSTDTQYF. V is TRBV6-6 and J is TRBJ2-3; 7 positions match TRBD2. Germline V CDR1 and CDR2: MNHNY, SVGAGI (reference sequence). The length of the CDR3 is 15 residues. J gave up 0 bases and V 7 bases, and 7 bases lay outside the gene matches.

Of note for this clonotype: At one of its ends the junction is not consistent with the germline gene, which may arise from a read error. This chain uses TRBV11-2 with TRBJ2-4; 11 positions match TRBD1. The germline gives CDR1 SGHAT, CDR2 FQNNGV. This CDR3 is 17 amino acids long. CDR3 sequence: CVSSPDRGHWTKNIQYF. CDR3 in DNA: TGTGTCAGCAGCCCGGACAGGGGGCACTGGACCAAAAACATTCAGTACTTC.

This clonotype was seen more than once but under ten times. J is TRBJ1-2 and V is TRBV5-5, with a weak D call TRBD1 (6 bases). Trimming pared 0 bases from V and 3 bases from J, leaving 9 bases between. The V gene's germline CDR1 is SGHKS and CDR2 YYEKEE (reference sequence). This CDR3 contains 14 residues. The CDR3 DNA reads TGTGCCAGCAGCTTGGGGGGGGCGGACTATGGCTACACCTTC. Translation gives CASSLGGADYGYTF.

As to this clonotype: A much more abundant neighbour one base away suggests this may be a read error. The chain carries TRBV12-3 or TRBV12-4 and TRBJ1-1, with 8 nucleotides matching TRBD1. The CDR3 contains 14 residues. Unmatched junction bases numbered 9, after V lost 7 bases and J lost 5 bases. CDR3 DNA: TGTGCCAGCATTCAAGCAGGGGGCCGTACTGAAGCTTTCTTT. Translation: CASIQAGGRTEAFF.

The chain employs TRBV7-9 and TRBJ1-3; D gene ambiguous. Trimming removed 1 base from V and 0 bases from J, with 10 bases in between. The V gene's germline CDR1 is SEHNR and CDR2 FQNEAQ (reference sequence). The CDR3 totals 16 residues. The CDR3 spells CASSLEPGISGNTIYF. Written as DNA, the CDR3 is TGTGCCAGCAGCTTAGAACCAGGTATCTCTGGAAACACCATATATTTT. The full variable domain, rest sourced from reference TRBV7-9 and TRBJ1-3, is DTGVSQNPRHKITKRGQNVTFRCDPISEHNRLYWYRQTLGQGPEFLTYFQNEAQLEKSRLLSDRFSAERPKGSFSTLEIQRTEQGDSAMYLCASSLEPGISGNTIYFGEGSWLTVV.